This T cell receptor beta chain was observed in a study of beta chain features in type 1 diabetes. Broader study findings: PCR might show a preference for shorter templates, equally across patients and controls. Compared with healthy donors, patients appeared to share more similar naive, central memory and regulatory TCRB repertoires. Researchers report that Type 1 diabetes patients had moderately but significantly shorter TCRB CDR3s across all four CD4+ subsets.

Staining for CD45RO/CCR7/CD25/CD127/CD95/CD27 allowed sorting of CD4+ naive, central memory, regulatory and stem cell-like memory cells. This clone occurred once. The antigen is undetermined. Trimming shortened V by 0 bases and J by 5 bases, and 5 bases separated the two germline ends. This CDR3 is 13 amino acids long. Germline-derived CDR1 and CDR2 are LGHNA and YSLEER. Expressed TCRB transcripts were sequenced because the entire RNA isolate underwent reverse transcription. Some clones are missing from TCRdb's copy, which holds only in-frame ones; the method was immunoSEQ multiplex PCR. This sample carries 120,000 or so clones, 17% of them seen once, and the ten largest clones take around 2.6%.

Sequenced material: central memory CD4+ T cells from blood. The receptor was isolated from a young man with type 1 diabetes. This chain uses TRBV4-3 with TRBJ1-5; no reliable D call. The CDR3 protein is CASSQDGDQPQHF. The DNA for the CDR3 is TGCGCCAGCAGCCAAGATGGAGATCAGCCCCAGCATTTT.